Each of the 5 T cell receptor beta chains below was sequenced from the same sample in a study of T-cell reconstitution after alpha-beta-depleted transplantation in children. Unique molecular identifiers featured in how the TCRbeta library was prepared. One entry per CDR3 protein, called by TCRdb with MiXCR from the PCR reads. The sample has hundreds of thousands of distinct CDR3 sequences, roughly 25% seen once. The sample consisted of PBMCs, mostly from graft donor cells, taken 360 days after TCRalphabeta/CD19-depleted stem cell transplant. These receptors came from a female patient under 10 years old who had a stem cell transplant for congenital amegakaryocytic thrombocytopenia, so the T cells may come from the graft donor.

This chain connects TRBV15 to TRBJ2-1, with TRBD2 matching 9 bases. CDR1 and CDR2 from the germline V gene are LNHNV and YYDKDF (reference sequence). The V and J ends lost 5 bases and 2 bases, in that order; junction bases with no gene match: 7. This CDR3 spans 16 amino acids. Written as DNA, the CDR3 is TGTGCCACCAGCTCATCGGCGGGAGGGCCCTACAATGAGCAGTTCTTC. It codes for CATSSSAGGPYNEQFF.

The chain is built from TRBV6-1 and TRBJ2-7, with TRBD2 identical over 7 bases. J was trimmed by 3 bases and V by 6 bases; bases with no gene match: 11. Germline CDR1 and CDR2: MNHNS and SASEGT. The CDR3 covers 15 residues. The CDR3: CASSPSAGVGYEQYF. CDR3 bases: TGTGCCAGCAGCCCCTCTGCGGGAGTCGGCTACGAGCAGTACTTC.

This clonotype was observed a handful of times. The chain carries TRBV9 and TRBJ2-3; D not certain. The CDR3 loop spans 15 amino acids. Germline assignment: CDR1 SGDLS and CDR2 YYNGEE. V was pared by 3 bases and J by 2 bases, with 13 bases between. CDR3 DNA sequence: TGTGCCAGCAGCGGACTGTGGAGCCTCACAGATACGCAGTATTTT. Protein sequence: CASSGLWSLTDTQYF. Drawing the rest from reference TRBV9 and TRBJ2-3, the complete variable domain is DSGVTQTPKHLITATGQRVTLRCSPRSGDLSVYWYQQSLDQGLQFLIQYYNGEERAKGNILERFSAQQFPDLHSELNLSSLELGDSALYFCASSGLWSLTDTQYFGPGTRLTVL.

In its sample, this clonotype was seen a few times. V usage is TRBV10-3 and J usage is TRBJ2-3; 9 bases map to TRBD1. The CDR3 covers 15 residues. In germline, CDR1 is ENHRY, CDR2 SYGVKD. V lost 6 bases and J lost 4; bases outside the gene matches: 8. CDR3 sequence reads: CAIREPDRGADTQYF. CDR3 in DNA: TGTGCCATCAGGGAGCCGGACAGGGGCGCAGATACGCAGTATTTT.

The chain employs TRBV4-3 and TRBJ2-3, with D possibly matching TRBD1 (6 bases). Trimming removed 3 bases at V and 2 bases at J, with 18 bases between. Germline CDR1 is LGHNA and CDR2 is YSLEER. The CDR3 covers 17 residues. The CDR3 region is CASSQQRDNSFTDTQYF. The CDR3 bases are TGCGCCAGCAGCCAGCAGAGGGACAACAGCTTCACAGATACGCAGTATTTT.